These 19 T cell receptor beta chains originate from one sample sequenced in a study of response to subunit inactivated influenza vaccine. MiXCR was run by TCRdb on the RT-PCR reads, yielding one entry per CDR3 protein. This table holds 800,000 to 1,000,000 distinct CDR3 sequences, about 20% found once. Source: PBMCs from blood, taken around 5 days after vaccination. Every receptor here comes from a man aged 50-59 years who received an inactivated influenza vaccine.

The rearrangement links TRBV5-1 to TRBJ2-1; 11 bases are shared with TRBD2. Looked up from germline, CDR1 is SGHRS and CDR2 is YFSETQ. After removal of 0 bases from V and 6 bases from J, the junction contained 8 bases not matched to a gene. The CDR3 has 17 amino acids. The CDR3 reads CASSLAASGRRPNEQFF. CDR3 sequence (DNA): TGCGCCAGCAGCTTGGCAGCTAGCGGGAGGAGGCCCAATGAGCAGTTCTTC.

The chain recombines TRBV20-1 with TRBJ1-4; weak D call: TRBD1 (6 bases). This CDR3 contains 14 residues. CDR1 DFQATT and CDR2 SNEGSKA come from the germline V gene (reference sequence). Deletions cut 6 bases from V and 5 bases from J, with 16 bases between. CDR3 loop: CSAPKGGPNEKLFF. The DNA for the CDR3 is TGCAGTGCGCCCAAGGGGGGGCCAAATGAAAAACTGTTTTTT.

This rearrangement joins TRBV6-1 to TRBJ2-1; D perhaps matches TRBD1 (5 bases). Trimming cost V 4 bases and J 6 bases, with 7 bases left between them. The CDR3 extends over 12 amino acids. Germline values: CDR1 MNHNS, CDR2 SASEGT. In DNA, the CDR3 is TGTGCCAGCAGTGGGGGCATCAATGAGCAGTTCTTC. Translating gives CASSGGINEQFF.

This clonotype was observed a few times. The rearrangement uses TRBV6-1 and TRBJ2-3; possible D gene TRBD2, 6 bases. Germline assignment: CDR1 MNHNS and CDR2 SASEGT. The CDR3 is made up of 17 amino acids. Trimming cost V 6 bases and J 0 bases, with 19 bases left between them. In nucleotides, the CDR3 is TGTGCCAGCAGACCCTTCGCCGGGGGAGCTAGCACAGATACGCAGTATTTT. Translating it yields CASRPFAGGASTDTQYF.

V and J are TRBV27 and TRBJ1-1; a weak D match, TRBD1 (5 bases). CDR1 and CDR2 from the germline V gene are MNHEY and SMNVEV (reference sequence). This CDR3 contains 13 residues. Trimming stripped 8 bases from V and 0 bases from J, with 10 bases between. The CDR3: CASGLTVNTEAFF. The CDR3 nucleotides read TGTGCCAGCGGGCTGACAGTGAACACTGAAGCTTTCTTT.

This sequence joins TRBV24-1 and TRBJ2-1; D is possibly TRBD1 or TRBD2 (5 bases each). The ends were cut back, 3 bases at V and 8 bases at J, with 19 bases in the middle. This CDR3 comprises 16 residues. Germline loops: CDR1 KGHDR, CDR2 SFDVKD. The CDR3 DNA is TGTGCCACCAGTGATCGGGGTAGGGGAACGGGCGATGAGCAGTTCTTC. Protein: CATSDRGRGTGDEQFF.

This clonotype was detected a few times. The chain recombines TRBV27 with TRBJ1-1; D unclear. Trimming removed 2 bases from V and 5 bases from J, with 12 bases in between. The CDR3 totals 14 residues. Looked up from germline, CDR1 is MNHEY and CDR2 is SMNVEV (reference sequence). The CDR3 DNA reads TGTGCCAGCAGTTTAGTAGAGGGAAGGACTGAAGCTTTCTTT. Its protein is CASSLVEGRTEAFF.

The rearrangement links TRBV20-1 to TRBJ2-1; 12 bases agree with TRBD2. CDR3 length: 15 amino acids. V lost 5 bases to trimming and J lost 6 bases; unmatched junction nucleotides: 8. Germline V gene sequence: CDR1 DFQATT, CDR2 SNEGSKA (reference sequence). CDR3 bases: TGCAGTGCTGTACGACTAGCGGGAGCGGGCAATGAGCAGTTCTTC. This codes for CSAVRLAGAGNEQFF.

The CDR3 DNA reads TGTGCCAGCAGCCTGGGGAGCCGGGGGGAAGCTTTCTTT. This translates into CASSLGSRGEAFF. The V and J genes are TRBV12-3 or TRBV12-4 and TRBJ1-1; TRBD1 might be the D (5 bases). V was pared by 6 bases and J by 8 bases, with 16 bases between. CDR3 length equals 13 residues.

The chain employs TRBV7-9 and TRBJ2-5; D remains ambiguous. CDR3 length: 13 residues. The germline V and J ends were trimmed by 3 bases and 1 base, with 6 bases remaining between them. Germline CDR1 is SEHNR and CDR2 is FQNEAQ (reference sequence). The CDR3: CASSFTAQETQYF. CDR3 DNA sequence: TGTGCCAGCAGCTTTACAGCCCAAGAGACCCAGTACTTC.

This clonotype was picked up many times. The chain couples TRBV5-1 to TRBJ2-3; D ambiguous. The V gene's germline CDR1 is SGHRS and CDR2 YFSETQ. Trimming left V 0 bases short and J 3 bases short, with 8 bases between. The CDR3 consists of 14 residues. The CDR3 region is CASSLDPGTDTQYF. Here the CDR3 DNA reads TGCGCCAGCAGCTTGGACCCAGGAACAGATACGCAGTATTTT.

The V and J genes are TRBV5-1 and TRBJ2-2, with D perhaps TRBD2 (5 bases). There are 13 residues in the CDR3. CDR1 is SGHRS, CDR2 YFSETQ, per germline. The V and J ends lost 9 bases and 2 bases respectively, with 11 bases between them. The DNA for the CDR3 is TGCGCCACCGGACGGGAAAACACCGGGGAGCTGTTTTTT. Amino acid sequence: CATGRENTGELFF. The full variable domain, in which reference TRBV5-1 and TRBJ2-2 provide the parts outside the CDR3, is KAGVTQTPRYLIKTRGQQVTLSCSPISGHRSVSWYQQTPGQGLQFLFEYFSETQRNKGNFPGRFSGRQFSNSRSEMNVSTLELGDSALYLCATGRENTGELFFGEGSRLTVL.

CDR3: CASSYQRQGVPKTTYEQYF. The CDR3 DNA sequence: TGTGCCAGCAGTTACCAGCGACAGGGGGTCCCAAAGACAACCTACGAGCAGTACTTC. The chain couples TRBV6-5 to TRBJ2-7, with TRBD1 identical over 9 bases. V trimming: 2 bases; J trimming: 2 bases; junction bases outside the gene matches: 16. CDR3 length: 19 residues. Germline lookup yields CDR1 MNHEY and CDR2 SVGAGI.

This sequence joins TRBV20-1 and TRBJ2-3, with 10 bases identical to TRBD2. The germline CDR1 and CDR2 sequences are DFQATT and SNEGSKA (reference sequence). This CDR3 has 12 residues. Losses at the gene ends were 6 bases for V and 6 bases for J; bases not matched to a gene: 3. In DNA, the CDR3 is TGCAGTGCACAGCGGGAGGGGGATACGCAGTATTTT. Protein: CSAQREGDTQYF.

CDR3 region: CASSQDALLSQETQYF. In DNA form, the CDR3 reads TGTGCCAGCAGCCAAGACGCGTTATTATCCCAAGAGACCCAGTACTTC. The chain carries TRBV14 and TRBJ2-5; no definite D call. With 0 bases removed from V and 1 base from J, the gap between germline ends came to 12 bases. This CDR3 is 16 amino acids long. The germline gives CDR1 SGHDN, CDR2 FVKESK.

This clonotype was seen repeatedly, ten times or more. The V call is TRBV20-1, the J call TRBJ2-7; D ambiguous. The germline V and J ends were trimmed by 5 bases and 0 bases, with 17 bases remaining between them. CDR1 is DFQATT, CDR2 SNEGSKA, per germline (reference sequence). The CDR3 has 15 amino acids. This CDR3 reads CSAVPPAGFSYEQYF. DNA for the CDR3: TGCAGTGCTGTTCCCCCGGCAGGTTTCTCCTACGAGCAGTACTTC.

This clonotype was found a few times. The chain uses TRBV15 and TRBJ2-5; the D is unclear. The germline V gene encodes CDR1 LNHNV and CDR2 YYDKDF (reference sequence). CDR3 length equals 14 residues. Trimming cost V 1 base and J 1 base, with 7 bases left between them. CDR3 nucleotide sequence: TGTGCCACCAGCAGAGGTGCCATCCAAGAGACCCAGTACTTC. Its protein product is CATSRGAIQETQYF.

This CDR3 is CASSLTGTGNEQYF. The CDR3 DNA reads TGTGCCAGCAGTTTAACCGGGACAGGGAACGAGCAGTACTTC. The genes are TRBV12-3 or TRBV12-4 and TRBJ2-7; 9 positions match TRBD1. This CDR3 has 14 amino acids. Germline trimming cut 2 bases from V and 5 bases from J; bases unmatched to any gene: 4.

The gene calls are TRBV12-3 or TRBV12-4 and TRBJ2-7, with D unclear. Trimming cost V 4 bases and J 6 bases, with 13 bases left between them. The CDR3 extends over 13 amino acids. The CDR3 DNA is TGTGCCAGCAGTTCCTTGAGACGTATCGAGCAGTACTTC. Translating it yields CASSSLRRIEQYF.